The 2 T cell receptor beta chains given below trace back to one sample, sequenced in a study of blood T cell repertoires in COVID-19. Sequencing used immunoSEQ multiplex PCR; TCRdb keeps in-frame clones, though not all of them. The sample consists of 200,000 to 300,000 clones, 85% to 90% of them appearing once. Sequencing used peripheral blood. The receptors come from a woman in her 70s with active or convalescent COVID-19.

This chain's CDR3 is CASSPPRGGSAYGYTF. CDR3 coding DNA: TGTGCCAGCTCACCACCGCGGGGGGGGAGCGCCTATGGCTACACCTTC. The chain joins TRBV18 to TRBJ1-2, with TRBD1 as a possible D gene (5 bases). Germline V CDR1 and CDR2: KGHSH, LQKENI. Deletions cut 0 bases from V and 4 bases from J, with 15 bases between. The CDR3 loop spans 16 amino acids.

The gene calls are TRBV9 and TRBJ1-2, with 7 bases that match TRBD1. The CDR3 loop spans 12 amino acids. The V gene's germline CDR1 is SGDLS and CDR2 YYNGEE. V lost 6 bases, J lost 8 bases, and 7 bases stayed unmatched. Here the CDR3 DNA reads TGTGCCAGCAACCCGACAGGGCACGGCTACACCTTC. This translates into CASNPTGHGYTF.